Below are 2 T cell receptor beta chains sequenced from a single sample in a study of cytotoxic CD8 clonotypes in ibrutinib-treated CLL (dated by TCRdb to the early 2020s). Library generation was performed with the immunoSEQ multiplex PCR assay. TCRdb's version of the immuneACCESS table is confined to in-frame rearrangements and falls short of the full clone set. An unresolved V gene accounts for under half of the shortfall where checked; the remainder is of unknown origin. This sample comprises a few hundred thousand clones, 70% to 80% of them detected only once. The leading ten clones occupy approximately 7% of the sample. The material was PBMCs, obtained before ibrutinib treatment. Source of these receptors: a human donor with chronic lymphocytic leukemia.

V usage is TRBV7-2 and J usage is TRBJ2-5; 10 bases line up with TRBD1. This CDR3 is built from 14 residues. The trim removed 3 bases at V and 13 bases at J, leaving 11 bases unmatched. Germline V lookup: CDR1 SGHTA, CDR2 FQGNSA. This chain's CDR3 is CASSFDWTGGPAYF. As DNA, the CDR3 is TGTGCCAGCAGCTTCGACTGGACAGGGGGTCCTGCGTACTTC.

V and J are TRBV30 and TRBJ2-5; 9 bases map to TRBD2. V lost 3 bases and J lost 5; bases outside the gene matches: 10. Looked up from germline, CDR1 is GTSNPN and CDR2 is SVGIG (reference sequence). CDR3 length: 15 residues. The CDR3 bases are TGTGCCTGGAGGAAGCGGCGGGAGGGCCGGGAGACCCAGTACTTC. This sequence encodes CAWRKRREGRETQYF.